The 11 T cell receptor beta chains reported below all come from one sample, sequenced in a study of beta chain features in type 1 diabetes listed by TCRdb under 2018. Broad study findings and their caveats: A moderate but significant shortening of TCRB CDR3 length was observed in type 1 diabetes patients in all four CD4+ subsets.

Receptor amplification or capture employed the immunoSEQ multiplex PCR assay. The entire isolated RNA was reverse transcribed using the High Capacity cDNA Reverse Transcription Kit, and thus expressed TCRB transcripts were sequenced. As stored in TCRdb, this immuneACCESS dataset retains in-frame rearrangements with V and J assigned. A fraction of the clones does not appear; measured against another copy, unresolved V genes explain less than half of the discrepancy, and the remainder lacks a known reason. This sample comprises about 660,000 clones, 11% to 15% of them detected only once. Around 0.04% of the sample comes from the top ten. These receptors have no known antigen. The sequenced sample was naive CD4+ T cells from blood. The sample's cell subset or site label is to be understood as: true naive CD4+ T cells. These receptors were obtained from a man younger than 35 with type 1 diabetes.

This clone was counted a few times. V usage is TRBV7-2 and J usage is TRBJ2-5, with D maybe TRBD1 (5 bases). V was shortened by 3 bases and J by 4 bases, with 18 bases between the two germline ends. CDR3 size: 16 residues. CDR1 and CDR2 from the germline V gene are SGHTA and FQGNSA. CDR3 residues: CASSFYIEAGRETQYF. CDR3 sequence (DNA): TGTGCCAGCAGCTTCTACATCGAGGCAGGGCGAGAGACCCAGTACTTC.

This clone was recorded a few times. V and J are TRBV4-2 and TRBJ1-1, with D possibly TRBD1 on 5 matching bases. Germline assignment: CDR1 LGHNA and CDR2 YNFKEQ. V lost 4 bases, J lost 1 base, and 13 bases lay in between. The CDR3 spans 15 residues. CDR3 nucleotide sequence: TGTGCCAGCAGCCGGGGGTGGTTAGAGAACACTGAAGCTTTCTTT. Protein product: CASSRGWLENTEAFF.

This clone was seen a few times. The chain is built from TRBV30 and TRBJ2-5, with D perhaps given as TRBD1 or TRBD2 (5 bases each). The DNA end is a closer match to TRBJ2-7, so the J assignment may be wrong. The germline gives CDR1 GTSNPN, CDR2 SVGIG (reference sequence). The CDR3 totals 14 residues. As DNA, the CDR3 is TGTGCCTGGAGTGTCCGGGACCGATCCTACGAGCAGTACTTC. Its protein product is CAWSVRDRSYEQYF.

This chain links TRBV5-1 with TRBJ1-2, with D unclear. The germline V gene has CDR1 SGHRS and CDR2 YFSETQ. The CDR3 is made up of 14 amino acids. With 2 bases removed from V and 6 bases from J, the gap between germline ends came to 14 bases. The CDR3 is CASSLPERFDGYTF. CDR3 DNA sequence: TGCGCCAGCAGCTTACCCGAAAGGTTTGATGGCTACACCTTC.

A few counts support this clone. V is TRBV5-1 and J is TRBJ2-3; 8 bases are a match to TRBD2. The CDR3 length is 16 residues. Losses at the gene ends were 0 bases for V and 2 bases for J; bases not matched to a gene: 5. Germline V gene data show CDR1 as SGHRS and CDR2 as YFSETQ. CDR3 amino acids: CASSLAPREDTDTQYF. The DNA for the CDR3 is TGCGCCAGCAGCTTGGCACCGCGGGAGGACACAGATACGCAGTATTTT.

The sample holds a few counts of this clone. This chain links TRBV18 with TRBJ2-7; D is unclear. CDR3 length: 15 residues. V was pared by 0 bases and J by 5 bases, with 14 bases between. The germline V gene encodes CDR1 KGHSH and CDR2 LQKENI. The CDR3 DNA reads TGTGCCAGCTCACCACCAAGGGCTCTCGTCGACGAGCAGTACTTC. Residues: CASSPPRALVDEQYF.

This clone was seen a handful of times. This chain connects TRBV28 to TRBJ2-3, with TRBD1 identical over 8 bases. The CDR3 is made up of 16 amino acids. The J segment lost 2 bases and the V segment lost 5 bases, leaving 9 bases of the junction unmatched. The germline gives CDR1 MDHEN, CDR2 SYDVKM. This CDR3 reads CASSPAGTGVTDTQYF. CDR3 DNA: TGTGCCAGCAGTCCCGCCGGGACAGGAGTCACAGATACGCAGTATTTT.

In this sample, this clone turned up a few times. This chain joins TRBV27 and TRBJ2-3; D is possibly TRBD2 (6 bases). Deletions cut 5 bases from V and 1 base from J, with 16 bases between. Germline CDR1 is MNHEY and CDR2 is SMNVEV (reference sequence). The length of the CDR3 is 16 residues. Written as DNA, the CDR3 is TGTGCCAGCAGTCACCCCCGGGGGTCCGGCACAGATACGCAGTATTTT. Its protein product is CASSHPRGSGTDTQYF.

The chain combines TRBV6-6 with TRBJ2-7; D not certain. V was shortened by 0 bases and J by 7 bases, with 7 bases between the two germline ends. The length of the CDR3 is 12 residues. Looked up from germline, CDR1 is MNHNY and CDR2 is SVGAGI (reference sequence). CDR3 in DNA: TGTGCCAGCAGTTACTCAGTGGGGGAGCAGTACTTC. The encoded protein is CASSYSVGEQYF.

The CDR3 loop reads CASSPERNTIYGYTF. In nucleotides, the CDR3 is TGTGCCAGCAGCCCAGAGCGGAACACCATCTATGGCTACACCTTC. The chain is built from TRBV4-2 and TRBJ1-2; no clear D gene. Germline V gene sequence: CDR1 LGHNA, CDR2 YNFKEQ. CDR3 length equals 15 residues. V gave up 4 bases and J gave up 4 bases, with 16 bases separating them.

This clone was counted between two and nine times. The chain carries TRBV29-1 and TRBJ1-5; D not certain. V was clipped by 6 bases and J by 6 bases, with 12 bases between them. The CDR3 sequence is 12 residues long. Germline V gene data show CDR1 as SQVTM and CDR2 as ANQGSEA. CDR3 loop: CSVLDMGQPQHF. The CDR3 nucleotides read TGCAGCGTGTTAGACATGGGTCAGCCCCAGCATTTT.